These T cell receptor beta chains were read from a single sample in a study of cytomegalovirus exposure and HLA in healthy donors. The method was immunoSEQ multiplex PCR; TCRdb's version includes in-frame clones alone and lacks a portion of them. The sample yields 150,000 to 200,000 clones, 75% to 85% seen once. Sequencing input: PBMCs. These receptors all come from a woman between 45 and 60 years old in good health and CMV-seropositive. The CDR3 runs from the conserved cysteine through the conserved F or W. The order of the fields is J gene, clone size, V gene, D gene, CDR3 protein, CDR3 DNA. The D gene is left open where the match is weak. Size tells how often a clone was seen (once, few, many) or the class of an expanded clone, and some rows leave it out.

j_gene: TRBJ2-5
abundance: -
v_gene: TRBV6-1
d_gene: TRBD1
CDR3aa: CASSVTQGFQETQYF
CDR3nt: TGTGCCAGCAGTGTGACACAGGGGTTCCAAGAGACCCAGTACTTC

j_gene: TRBJ1-1
abundance: -
v_gene: TRBV15
d_gene: -
CDR3aa: CATSSRVNTEAFF
CDR3nt: TGTGCCACCAGCAGTAGAGTGAACACTGAAGCTTTCTTT

j_gene: TRBJ2-1
abundance: -
v_gene: TRBV9
d_gene: -
CDR3aa: CASSVTSDNEQFF
CDR3nt: TGTGCCAGCAGCGTAACGAGTGACAATGAGCAGTTCTTC

j_gene: TRBJ2-5
abundance: -
v_gene: TRBV5-8
d_gene: -
CDR3aa: CASSLVGVRGQETQYF
CDR3nt: TGTGCCAGCAGCTTGGTAGGAGTCCGGGGACAAGAGACCCAGTACTTC

j_gene: TRBJ1-2
abundance: once
v_gene: TRBV4-1
d_gene: TRBD1
CDR3aa: CASSQDPGQNYGYTF
CDR3nt: TGCGCCAGCAGCCAAGATCCGGGACAGAACTATGGCTACACCTTC

j_gene: TRBJ2-1
abundance: few
v_gene: TRBV7-3
d_gene: -
CDR3aa: CASSLTGVHNEQFF
CDR3nt: TGTGCCAGCAGCCTGACAGGCGTACACAATGAGCAGTTCTTC

j_gene: TRBJ2-7
abundance: -
v_gene: TRBV5-4
d_gene: -
CDR3aa: CASNSNQMGSQGYEQYF
CDR3nt: TGTGCCAGCAACTCGAACCAAATGGGCAGCCAAGGTTACGAGCAGTACTTC

j_gene: TRBJ2-3
abundance: -
v_gene: TRBV5-1
d_gene: -
CDR3aa: CASSPGVDTQYF
CDR3nt: TGCGCCAGCAGCCCCGGGGTGGATACGCAGTATTTT

j_gene: TRBJ2-7
abundance: -
v_gene: TRBV19
d_gene: -
CDR3aa: CASSIADTDEQYF
CDR3nt: TGTGCCAGTAGTATAGCCGATACGGACGAGCAGTACTTC

j_gene: TRBJ2-1
abundance: -
v_gene: TRBV19
d_gene: -
CDR3aa: CASSITGFNEQFF
CDR3nt: TGTGCCAGTAGTATTACAGGGTTCAATGAGCAGTTCTTC

j_gene: TRBJ2-7
abundance: -
v_gene: TRBV19
d_gene: TRBD2
CDR3aa: CASSIVVMSGGSSYEQYF
CDR3nt: TGTGCCAGTAGTATAGTTGTGATGAGCGGGGGGTCCTCCTACGAGCAGTACTTC

j_gene: TRBJ2-6
abundance: -
v_gene: TRBV10-3
d_gene: -
CDR3aa: CAITGESGANVLTF
CDR3nt: TGTGCCATCACGGGAGAATCTGGGGCCAACGTCCTGACTTTC

j_gene: TRBJ1-3
abundance: -
v_gene: TRBV11-3
d_gene: -
CDR3aa: CANMDTNSGNTIYF
CDR3nt: TGTGCCAACATGGACACTAACTCTGGAAACACCATATATTTT

j_gene: TRBJ2-7
abundance: few
v_gene: TRBV9
d_gene: TRBD2
CDR3aa: CASNPSGGAYEQYF
CDR3nt: TGTGCCAGCAACCCTAGCGGGGGGGCGTACGAGCAGTACTTC

j_gene: TRBJ1-4
abundance: -
v_gene: TRBV7-8
d_gene: -
CDR3aa: CASSLGRTEKLFF
CDR3nt: TGTGCCAGCAGCTTAGGGAGGACCGAAAAACTGTTTTTT

j_gene: TRBJ2-5
abundance: -
v_gene: TRBV7-6
d_gene: TRBD2
CDR3aa: CASSLPGGGRTQYF
CDR3nt: TGTGCCAGCAGCTTACCGGGGGGTGGAAGGACCCAGTACTTC

j_gene: TRBJ2-3
abundance: once
v_gene: TRBV9
d_gene: TRBD1
CDR3aa: CASSVGGTGRDTQYF
CDR3nt: TGTGCCAGCAGCGTAGGAGGGACAGGGAGAGATACGCAGTATTTT

j_gene: TRBJ1-1
abundance: -
v_gene: TRBV7-9
d_gene: TRBD1
CDR3aa: CSLGGDRDGNTEAFF
CDR3nt: TGTTCCCTAGGAGGGGACAGGGATGGGAACACTGAAGCTTTCTTT

j_gene: TRBJ2-7
abundance: -
v_gene: TRBV10-3
d_gene: -
CDR3aa: CAISKGHLYEQYF
CDR3nt: TGTGCCATCAGTAAAGGACACCTCTACGAGCAGTACTTC

j_gene: TRBJ2-3
abundance: -
v_gene: TRBV7-6
d_gene: TRBD2
CDR3aa: CASSLRLAGTDTQYF
CDR3nt: TGTGCCAGCAGCCTTAGACTAGCGGGGACAGATACGCAGTATTTT

j_gene: TRBJ1-2
abundance: -
v_gene: TRBV18
d_gene: -
CDR3aa: CASSVDSGNYGYTF
CDR3nt: TGTGCCAGCTCGGTGGACAGCGGTAACTATGGCTACACCTTC

j_gene: TRBJ2-1
abundance: -
v_gene: TRBV19
d_gene: -
CDR3aa: CASSIDLWGGATYNEQFF
CDR3nt: TGTGCCAGTAGTATAGATTTGTGGGGGGGGGCCACCTACAATGAGCAGTTCTTC

j_gene: TRBJ2-1
abundance: -
v_gene: TRBV19
d_gene: TRBD1
CDR3aa: CATRPGGYEQFF
CDR3nt: TGTGCCACTCGACCAGGGGGCTATGAGCAGTTCTTC

j_gene: TRBJ1-5
abundance: few
v_gene: TRBV6-1
d_gene: TRBD1
CDR3aa: CASSEGWGRGHQPQHF
CDR3nt: TGTGCCAGCAGTGAAGGGTGGGGCAGGGGGCACCAGCCCCAGCATTTT

j_gene: TRBJ2-7
abundance: -
v_gene: TRBV5-8
d_gene: TRBD1
CDR3aa: CASSGRTGLRQYF
CDR3nt: TGTGCCAGCAGCGGCAGGACAGGGCTAAGGCAGTACTTC

j_gene: TRBJ2-7
abundance: -
v_gene: TRBV5-4
d_gene: -
CDR3aa: CASSLSQGISNEQYF
CDR3nt: TGTGCCAGCAGCTTGAGCCAGGGGATCAGCAACGAGCAGTACTTC

j_gene: TRBJ2-5
abundance: -
v_gene: TRBV27
d_gene: -
CDR3aa: CASSLWASEGEQYF
CDR3nt: TGTGCCAGCAGTTTATGGGCCTCGGAGGGAGAGCAGTACTTC

j_gene: TRBJ1-2
abundance: -
v_gene: TRBV9
d_gene: -
CDR3aa: CASSALRQNYGYTF
CDR3nt: TGTGCCAGCAGCGCCTTAAGACAGAACTATGGCTACACCTTC

j_gene: TRBJ2-7
abundance: once
v_gene: TRBV15
d_gene: TRBD2
CDR3aa: CATSGGSGLAGEGEQYF
CDR3nt: TGTGCCACCAGCGGGGGCAGCGGTCTAGCGGGGGAAGGGGAGCAGTACTTC

j_gene: TRBJ1-5
abundance: -
v_gene: TRBV27
d_gene: -
CDR3aa: CASSLAGESQPQHF
CDR3nt: TGTGCCAGCAGTTTGGCCGGGGAAAGTCAGCCCCAGCATTTT

j_gene: TRBJ1-1
abundance: once
v_gene: TRBV19
d_gene: -
CDR3aa: CASSIDRVNTEAFF
CDR3nt: TGTGCCAGTAGTATAGACAGGGTGAACACTGAAGCTTTCTTT

j_gene: TRBJ2-3
abundance: -
v_gene: TRBV6-5
d_gene: TRBD2
CDR3aa: CASSPRGGALDTQYF
CDR3nt: TGTGCCAGCAGCCCGCGGGGGGGGGCCCTAGATACGCAGTATTTT

j_gene: TRBJ1-2
abundance: -
v_gene: TRBV4-2
d_gene: -
CDR3aa: CASSHVDSYGYTF
CDR3nt: TGTGCCAGCAGCCACGTAGACAGCTATGGCTACACCTTC

j_gene: TRBJ1-1
abundance: -
v_gene: TRBV6-1
d_gene: TRBD1
CDR3aa: CASSAPDRGRTEAFF
CDR3nt: TGTGCCAGCAGTGCACCCGACAGGGGACGGACTGAAGCTTTCTTT

j_gene: TRBJ2-5
abundance: -
v_gene: TRBV9
d_gene: TRBD2
CDR3aa: CASSFGAGGKETQYF
CDR3nt: TGTGCCAGCAGCTTTGGGGCCGGGGGGAAAGAGACCCAGTACTTC

j_gene: TRBJ1-1
abundance: -
v_gene: TRBV9
d_gene: TRBD1
CDR3aa: CASSEGTGGWVTEAFF
CDR3nt: TGTGCCAGCAGCGAAGGGACAGGGGGATGGGTAACTGAAGCTTTCTTT

j_gene: TRBJ2-5
abundance: -
v_gene: TRBV5-6
d_gene: -
CDR3aa: CASSSLRPSQETQYF
CDR3nt: TGTGCCAGCAGCTCCCTACGCCCATCTCAAGAGACCCAGTACTTC

j_gene: TRBJ1-1
abundance: few
v_gene: TRBV6-4
d_gene: -
CDR3aa: CASSASAGNTEAFF
CDR3nt: TGTGCCAGCAGTGCTTCCGCCGGGAACACTGAAGCTTTCTTT

j_gene: TRBJ2-6
abundance: -
v_gene: TRBV5-4
d_gene: -
CDR3aa: CASSLAGRGTGANVLTF
CDR3nt: TGTGCCAGCAGCTTGGCCGGTAGGGGCACTGGGGCCAACGTCCTGACTTTC

j_gene: TRBJ1-3
abundance: -
v_gene: TRBV2
d_gene: -
CDR3aa: CASSEALRVGNTIYF
CDR3nt: TGTGCCAGCAGTGAAGCGCTCCGGGTCGGGAACACCATATATTTT

j_gene: TRBJ2-7
abundance: -
v_gene: TRBV11-2
d_gene: TRBD2
CDR3aa: CASSTSFSGGQEQYF
CDR3nt: TGTGCCAGCAGCACCTCTTTTTCGGGGGGTCAAGAGCAGTACTTC

j_gene: TRBJ1-2
abundance: -
v_gene: TRBV9
d_gene: TRBD1
CDR3aa: CASSVAGQGSYGYTF
CDR3nt: TGTGCCAGCAGCGTAGCTGGACAGGGGAGCTATGGCTACACCTTC

j_gene: TRBJ1-2
abundance: -
v_gene: TRBV6-1
d_gene: -
CDR3aa: CASSPKPRDSYGYTF
CDR3nt: TGTGCCAGCAGTCCGAAGCCCCGGGACTCCTATGGCTACACCTTC

j_gene: TRBJ2-2
abundance: -
v_gene: TRBV19
d_gene: -
CDR3aa: CASSRQFHTGELFF
CDR3nt: TGTGCCAGTAGTAGGCAGTTTCACACCGGGGAGCTGTTTTTT

j_gene: TRBJ1-2
abundance: -
v_gene: TRBV5-4
d_gene: -
CDR3aa: CASSVQDFVGYTF
CDR3nt: TGTGCCAGCAGCGTTCAGGACTTCGTCGGCTACACCTTC

j_gene: TRBJ2-7
abundance: -
v_gene: TRBV14
d_gene: TRBD1
CDR3aa: CASSQVDRDGYEQYF
CDR3nt: TGTGCCAGCAGCCAAGTGGACAGGGATGGTTACGAGCAGTACTTC

j_gene: TRBJ1-2
abundance: -
v_gene: TRBV27
d_gene: -
CDR3aa: CASRTGGGVGYGYTF
CDR3nt: TGTGCCAGCAGAACCGGGGGGGGAGTAGGCTATGGCTACACCTTC

j_gene: TRBJ2-7
abundance: -
v_gene: TRBV11-2
d_gene: -
CDR3aa: CASTLGFRGYEQYF
CDR3nt: TGTGCCAGCACCTTGGGGTTCCGGGGCTACGAGCAGTACTTC

j_gene: TRBJ1-6
abundance: few
v_gene: TRBV5-1
d_gene: TRBD1
CDR3aa: CASSLDGQGRHSPLHF
CDR3nt: TGCGCCAGCAGCTTGGATGGACAGGGGCGGCATTCACCCCTCCACTTT

j_gene: TRBJ1-6
abundance: -
v_gene: TRBV5-1
d_gene: TRBD1
CDR3aa: CASSLGTGRSPLHF
CDR3nt: TGCGCCAGCAGCTTGGGGACAGGGAGGTCACCCCTCCACTTT

j_gene: TRBJ2-5
abundance: -
v_gene: TRBV5-6
d_gene: -
CDR3aa: CASSLRGGQETQYF
CDR3nt: TGTGCCAGCAGCTTGAGGGGGGGCCAAGAGACCCAGTACTTC

j_gene: TRBJ1-2
abundance: -
v_gene: TRBV27
d_gene: -
CDR3aa: CASSFSGGYGYTF
CDR3nt: TGTGCCAGCAGTTTTAGCGGTGGCTATGGCTACACCTTC

j_gene: TRBJ2-3
abundance: -
v_gene: TRBV6-6
d_gene: TRBD2
CDR3aa: CATLAGGTDTQYF
CDR3nt: TGTGCCACCCTAGCGGGAGGAACAGATACGCAGTATTTT

j_gene: TRBJ1-1
abundance: -
v_gene: TRBV5-1
d_gene: -
CDR3aa: CASSDIRVNTEAFF
CDR3nt: TGCGCCAGCAGCGATATCAGGGTTAACACTGAAGCTTTCTTT